This TCR beta chain is drawn from a study of PD-L1 blockade in urothelial cancer. Study in general: About nine tenths of the roughly 30 patients were men whose urothelial cancer was bladder-origin. Each patient had 0 to 3 earlier chemotherapy regimens.

Time point in this sample: pretreatment peripheral blood. Measured with immunoSEQ multiplex PCR; TCRdb has only the in-frame clones, and not every one. Of about 50,000 clones in the sample, roughly four fifths were seen once. V lost 8 bases and J lost 7; bases outside the gene matches: 14. The germline gives CDR1 MNHEY, CDR2 SVGAGI. The CDR3 covers 15 residues. The sequence was obtained from a man between 65 and 85 years old with urothelial cancer. The sample consisted of PBMCs, taken around atezolizumab (anti-PD-L1) treatment. This chain uses TRBV6-5 with TRBJ2-3, with 8 bases fitting TRBD1. The CDR3 reads CASLATGQARNTQYF. The DNA for the CDR3 is TGTGCCAGCTTAGCTACGGGACAGGCAAGAAATACGCAGTATTTT.